This T cell receptor beta chain was identified in a study of T cell changes during pregnancy in multiple sclerosis. This table comes from immunoSEQ multiplex PCR, and its TCRdb copy is limited to in-frame clones, with some not included. The table lists around 36,000 clones, around 90% of them singletons. Germline V CDR1 and CDR2: LNHDA, SQIVND (reference sequence). Trimming removed 1 base at V and 8 bases at J, with 14 bases between. The CDR3 contains 15 residues. The sample consisted of peripheral blood, taken before pregnancy. The TCR comes from a female donor with multiple sclerosis, enrolled in a pregnancy study. The chain links TRBV19 to TRBJ1-4; D is unresolved. The chain's CDR3 is CASSIGSGPQEKLFF. Written as DNA, the CDR3 is TGTGCCAGTAGTATAGGGTCTGGCCCCCAGGAAAAACTGTTTTTT.